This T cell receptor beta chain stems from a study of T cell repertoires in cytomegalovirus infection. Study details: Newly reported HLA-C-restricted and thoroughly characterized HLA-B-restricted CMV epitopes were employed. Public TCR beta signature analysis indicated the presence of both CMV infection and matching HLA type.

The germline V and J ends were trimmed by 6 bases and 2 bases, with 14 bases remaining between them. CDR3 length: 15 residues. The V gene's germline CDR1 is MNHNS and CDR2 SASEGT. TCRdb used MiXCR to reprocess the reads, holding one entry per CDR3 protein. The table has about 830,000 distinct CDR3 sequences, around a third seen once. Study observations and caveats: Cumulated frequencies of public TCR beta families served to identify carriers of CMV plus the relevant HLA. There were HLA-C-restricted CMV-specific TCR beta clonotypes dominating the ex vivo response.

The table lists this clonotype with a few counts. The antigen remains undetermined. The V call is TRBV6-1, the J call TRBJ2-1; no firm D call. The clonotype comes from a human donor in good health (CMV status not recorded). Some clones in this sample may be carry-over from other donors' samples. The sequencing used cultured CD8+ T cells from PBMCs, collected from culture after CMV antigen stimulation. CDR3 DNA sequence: TGTGCCAGCAGGGCTAACATTAACCCCTACAATGAGCAGTTCTTC. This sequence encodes CASRANINPYNEQFF.